Sequencing of this T cell receptor (beta chain) was carried out in a study of T cells after yellow fever vaccination. This CDR3 contains 15 residues. Trimming took 5 bases from V and 4 from J; bases not matched to a gene: 9. Germline CDR1 is MNHNS and CDR2 is SASEGT. This clonotype showed up just a few times. The TCR cDNA carried a universal primer site and UMIs from 5'RACE template switching. MiXCR was run by TCRdb on the 5' RACE reads, yielding one entry per CDR3 protein. The table has hundreds of thousands of distinct CDR3 sequences, 15% to 20% seen once. Material: PBMCs, obtained 15 days after the yellow fever booster vaccination. This TCR came from a man aged 30 to 39 who received the YFV17D yellow fever vaccine. The gene calls are TRBV6-1 and TRBJ1-2; 8 bases agree with TRBD1. DNA of the CDR3: TGTGCCAGCAGTATAGGACAGGGAGGTGGCTATGGCTACACCTTC. This encodes CASSIGQGGGYGYTF.